The 32 T cell receptor beta chains given below trace back to one sample, sequenced in a study of early T cells in non-severe SARS-CoV-2 infection. Using its own MiXCR run on the 5' RACE reads, TCRdb lists one record per CDR3 protein. The repertoire consists of about 97,000 distinct CDR3 sequences, with 8% to 13% occurring once and the leading ten covering around 4.6%. Sequences were derived from whole blood, sampled at baseline. These receptors were taken from an adult who was a healthcare worker with PCR-confirmed SARS-CoV-2 infection or an uninfected control (not recorded which).

This clonotype came up a few times. The chain has TRBV4-1 and TRBJ2-5; D might be TRBD1 (5 bases). The CDR3 runs 14 residues. The germline V gene has CDR1 MGHRA and CDR2 YSYEKL. The germline V and J ends were trimmed by 4 bases and 2 bases, with 11 bases remaining between them. The CDR3 DNA is TGCGCCAGCAGCCCTACAGGCTCGCAAGAGACCCAGTACTTC. Amino acid sequence: CASSPTGSQETQYF.

This clonotype has ten or more counts. This chain connects TRBV13 to TRBJ1-6; no definite D call. CDR1 PRHDT and CDR2 FYEKMQ come from the germline V gene (reference sequence). The CDR3 sequence is 13 residues long. V was trimmed by 0 bases and J by 6 bases, leaving 3 bases between them. In DNA, the CDR3 is TGTGCCAGCAGCTTAGGGGGTAATTCACCCCTCCACTTT. The encoded protein is CASSLGGNSPLHF.

This clonotype was seen only a few times. The V gene is TRBV2, the J gene TRBJ1-6; TRBD1 agrees at 7 bases. V gave up 8 bases and J gave up 6 bases; unmatched junction bases: 4. The CDR3 totals 13 residues. CDR1 and CDR2 from the germline V gene are SNHLY and FYNNEI. CDR3 nucleotides: TGTGCCAGCCGGGACAGTATTAATTCACCCCTCCACTTT. Translated, it gives CASRDSINSPLHF.

This clonotype was detected only a few times. The chain has TRBV12-3 or TRBV12-4 and TRBJ2-3; TRBD1 matches at 10 bases. This CDR3 region has 18 residues. Germline trimming cut 6 bases from V and 3 bases from J; bases unmatched to any gene: 15. This CDR3 reads CASSLKRDRGLSTDTQYF. In DNA, the CDR3 is TGTGCCAGCAGCTTGAAACGTGACAGGGGGCTAAGTACAGATACGCAGTATTTT.

This clonotype was seen at least ten times. The gene calls are TRBV27 and TRBJ1-5; D is undetermined. Germline CDR1 MNHEY, CDR2 SMNVEV (reference sequence). V was pared by 1 base and J by 7 bases, with 11 bases between. The CDR3 is 14 amino acids. CDR3 nucleotide sequence: TGTGCCAGCAGTTTATATTTCGGTGGCCAGCCCCAGCATTTT. This encodes CASSLYFGGQPQHF.

This clonotype has a handful of counts. The rearrangement joins TRBV7-3 to TRBJ2-2; tentative D call: TRBD1 (6 bases). The germline gives CDR1 SGHTA, CDR2 FQGTGA. This CDR3 has 15 residues. Trimming removed 5 bases from V and 0 bases from J, with 10 bases in between. CDR3 in DNA: TGTGCCAGCAGCCCCCAGGGGACGAACACCGGGGAGCTGTTTTTT. Encoded protein: CASSPQGTNTGELFF.

The V gene is TRBV7-3, the J gene TRBJ2-1; D could derive from TRBD1 or TRBD2 (5 bases each). Trimming removed 5 bases at V and 7 bases at J, with 24 bases between. The CDR3 runs to 17 residues. Germline V gene lookup returns CDR1 SGHTA and CDR2 FQGTGA. CDR3 region: CASSPRGGAAGSNEQFF. The CDR3 DNA follows: TGTGCCAGCAGCCCCCGGGGCGGCGCGGCAGGGTCTAATGAGCAGTTCTTC. The whole variable domain, remainder taken from reference TRBV7-3 and TRBJ2-1, is GAGVSQTPSNKVTEKGKYVELRCDPISGHTALYWYRQSLGQGPEFLIYFQGTGAADDSGLPNDRFFAVRPEGSVSTLKIQRTERGDSAVYLCASSPRGGAAGSNEQFFGPGTRLTVL.

In its sample, this clonotype was seen a few times. V is TRBV5-4 and J is TRBJ2-3; D possibly uses TRBD1 or TRBD2 (6 bases each). CDR3 length equals 15 residues. The germline V gene has CDR1 SGHNT and CDR2 YYREEE (reference sequence). Trimming shortened V by 5 bases and J by 14 bases, and 27 bases separated the two germline ends. The CDR3 protein is CASRAGGPDAGKGYF. CDR3 coding DNA: TGTGCCAGCAGGGCCGGGGGCCCAGACGCCGGCAAGGGGTATTTT.

The rearrangement joins TRBV6-1 to TRBJ1-5; D gene uncertain. The germline V and J ends were trimmed by 4 bases and 6 bases, with 10 bases remaining between them. This CDR3 has 13 residues. The germline CDR1 and CDR2 sequences are MNHNS and SASEGT. This CDR3 reads CASSGTAVQPQHF. CDR3 nucleotide sequence: TGTGCCAGCAGTGGGACGGCAGTTCAGCCCCAGCATTTT.

This clonotype has ten or more counts. The CDR3 nucleotides read TGCAGTGTCGTGAAGACTAGCGGGAGGGTCAACGAGCAGTACTTC. Amino acids: CSVVKTSGRVNEQYF. The chain employs TRBV20-1 and TRBJ2-7; TRBD2 matches 14 bases. CDR1 DFQATT and CDR2 SNEGSKA come from the germline V gene (reference sequence). After removal of 7 bases from V and 5 bases from J, the junction contained 10 bases not matched to a gene. CDR3 size: 15 residues.

In its sample, this clonotype was seen a few times. The chain carries TRBV18 and TRBJ2-5; D gene ambiguous. V was pared by 2 bases and J by 3 bases, with 10 bases between. The CDR3 contains 14 residues. Germline V lookup: CDR1 KGHSH, CDR2 LQKENI. CDR3 sequence reads: CASSPFTLKETQYF. The CDR3 DNA reads as TGTGCCAGCTCACCATTCACCTTAAAAGAGACCCAGTACTTC.

J is TRBJ2-1 and V is TRBV4-3; D possibly corresponds to TRBD1 (5 bases). The CDR3 runs to 13 residues. Trimming cost V 1 base and J 8 bases, with 9 bases left between them. Looked up from germline, CDR1 is LGHNA and CDR2 is YSLEER. The DNA of the CDR3 is TGCGCCAGCAGCCAAGGGACATCGGATGAGCAGTTCTTC. It is translated as CASSQGTSDEQFF.

The J gene is TRBJ1-1, the V gene TRBV14, with D possibly matching TRBD1 (6 bases). Deletions cut 2 bases from V and 4 bases from J, with 8 bases between. The CDR3 totals 13 residues. Germline V gene data show CDR1 as SGHDN and CDR2 as FVKESK. For the CDR3, the DNA is TGTGCCAGCAGCCAAATCAGGGGCACTGAAGCTTTCTTT. It translates to CASSQIRGTEAFF. Complete variable domain (other parts from reference TRBV14 and TRBJ1-1): EAGVTQFPSHSVIEKGQTVTLRCDPISGHDNLYWYRRVMGKEIKFLLHFVKESKQDESGMPNNRFLAERTGGTYSTLKVQPAELEDSGVYFCASSQIRGTEAFFGQGTRLTVV.

The chain has TRBV29-1 and TRBJ1-4, with D tentatively TRBD1 (5 bases). Germline assignment: CDR1 SQVTM and CDR2 ANQGSEA. V dropped 4 bases and J dropped 0 bases, with 6 bases sitting between them. The length of the CDR3 is 13 residues. CDR3 in DNA: TGCAGCGTTGGAGGGGCAACTAATGAAAAACTGTTTTTT. It yields the protein CSVGGATNEKLFF.

This clonotype was recorded only once. The rearrangement uses TRBV11-2 and TRBJ2-3; no reliable D call. Germline CDR1 and CDR2: SGHAT and FQNNGV. The CDR3 length is 13 residues. Trimming removed 5 bases from V and 0 bases from J, with 6 bases in between. In nucleotides, the CDR3 is TGTGCCAGCAGCGCCTCTAGCACAGATACGCAGTATTTT. Protein product: CASSASSTDTQYF.

J is TRBJ2-5 and V is TRBV30; D is perhaps TRBD2 (5 bases). This CDR3 is 13 amino acids long. Germline CDR1 reads GTSNPN; CDR2 reads SVGIG (reference sequence). Trimming shortened V by 4 bases and J by 4 bases, and 13 bases separated the two germline ends. The CDR3 DNA follows: TGTGCCTGGAACCGGGGTGGCCGAGAGACCCAGTACTTC. It is translated as CAWNRGGRETQYF.

The J gene is TRBJ2-1, the V gene TRBV14; 7 bases map to TRBD2. The CDR3 loop spans 15 amino acids. The ends lost 0 bases at V and 9 bases at J; junction bases unmatched: 8. Germline V CDR1 and CDR2: SGHDN, FVKESK. CDR3 sequence: CASSQDRLAVREQFF. The CDR3, as DNA: TGTGCCAGCAGCCAAGATCGGCTAGCGGTGCGTGAGCAGTTCTTC.

There are a few counts of this clonotype. The CDR3 loop is CASSYGQDANEQFF. In nucleotides, the CDR3 is TGTGCCAGCAGCTACGGACAGGATGCCAATGAGCAGTTCTTC. The chain carries TRBV11-2 and TRBJ2-1; 7 bases align to TRBD1. The CDR3 consists of 14 residues. Germline V gives CDR1 SGHAT, CDR2 FQNNGV. The V segment lost 4 bases and the J segment 6 bases; nucleotides outside the gene matches: 6.

This clonotype was counted a few times. The chain is built from TRBV2 and TRBJ1-3; 8 bases line up with TRBD1. Trimming took 6 bases from V and 3 from J; bases not matched to a gene: 7. Germline CDR1 reads SNHLY; CDR2 reads FYNNEI. This CDR3 region has 15 residues. CDR3 sequence reads: CASSADRGVGNTIYF. The CDR3 DNA reads as TGTGCCAGCAGCGCCGACAGGGGTGTTGGAAACACCATATATTTT.

This clonotype was seen a few times. This chain uses TRBV5-1 with TRBJ2-1; 7 positions agree with TRBD1. The germline V gene encodes CDR1 SGHRS and CDR2 YFSETQ. J lost 4 bases, V lost 3 bases, and 4 bases had no gene match. The CDR3 spans 14 residues. The CDR3 DNA sequence: TGCGCCAGCAGCTCCGGACAGGTTTACAATGAGCAGTTCTTC. Protein product: CASSSGQVYNEQFF.

This clonotype has only a few counts. The chain recombines TRBV24-1 with TRBJ2-1; no reliable D call. Trimming took 9 bases from V and 5 from J, leaving 10 bases between them. This CDR3 is 12 amino acids long. The germline CDR1 and CDR2 sequences are KGHDR and SFDVKD. CDR3 DNA: TGTGCCACCGCCACCTACGACAATGAGCAGTTCTTC. Translation gives CATATYDNEQFF.

Only a few counts were recorded for this clonotype. The gene calls are TRBV20-1 and TRBJ2-1, with D maybe TRBD2 (6 bases). Trimming pared 2 bases from V and 4 bases from J, leaving 12 bases between. Germline V gene data show CDR1 as DFQATT and CDR2 as SNEGSKA (reference sequence). This CDR3 contains 14 residues. CDR3 in amino acids: CSARTGEAYNEQFF. CDR3 coding DNA: TGCAGTGCTAGAACGGGAGAAGCGTACAATGAGCAGTTCTTC.

The sample holds a few counts of this clonotype. The chain joins TRBV10-3 to TRBJ2-1; D remains ambiguous. CDR1 and CDR2 (germline): ENHRY, SYGVKD. The length of the CDR3 is 15 residues. Trimming removed 2 bases at V and 0 bases at J, with 8 bases between. CDR3 amino acids: CAISEPDRSYNEQFF. The CDR3 nucleotides read TGTGCCATCAGTGAGCCTGACCGCTCCTACAATGAGCAGTTCTTC.

This clonotype was seen a handful of times. V gene TRBV29-1 combines with J gene TRBJ2-5; D is unresolved. Trimming stripped 4 bases from V and 3 bases from J, with 6 bases between. The V gene's germline CDR1 is SQVTM and CDR2 ANQGSEA. The length of the CDR3 is 11 residues. The CDR3 DNA is TGCAGCGTTGCGCCTGAAGAGACCCAGTACTTC. It specifies CSVAPEETQYF.

There are a few counts of this clonotype. The chain employs TRBV20-1 and TRBJ1-4; TRBD1 agrees at 8 bases. V was clipped by 3 bases and J by 7 bases; unmatched bases: 4. Germline V gene sequence: CDR1 DFQATT, CDR2 SNEGSKA (reference sequence). This CDR3 comprises 13 residues. In nucleotides, the CDR3 is TGCAGTGCTAGGGACAGGGAGGTTGAAAAACTGTTTTTT. This codes for CSARDREVEKLFF.

V gene TRBV27 combines with J gene TRBJ2-7; possible D gene TRBD2, 7 bases. Germline lookup yields CDR1 MNHEY and CDR2 SMNVEV (reference sequence). The CDR3 loop spans 13 amino acids. V was pared by 3 bases and J by 6 bases, with 12 bases between. The chain's CDR3 is CASSLNRGGEQYF. Here the CDR3 DNA reads TGTGCCAGCAGTTTGAATAGGGGGGGCGAGCAGTACTTC.

This clonotype was seen at least ten times. This chain uses TRBV6-5 with TRBJ1-4; 7 bases line up with TRBD1. CDR3 size: 16 residues. The germline V gene has CDR1 MNHEY and CDR2 SVGAGI. Losses at the gene ends were 2 bases for V and 8 bases for J; bases not matched to a gene: 11. CDR3 region: CASSYAQTGFGEKLFF. The CDR3 nucleotides read TGTGCCAGCAGTTACGCCCAGACAGGGTTTGGAGAAAAACTGTTTTTT.

CDR3 residues: CSAPWGGEAFF. Here the CDR3 DNA reads TGCAGTGCTCCCTGGGGGGGTGAAGCTTTCTTT. This rearrangement joins TRBV20-1 to TRBJ1-1, with a possible D match to TRBD1 (5 bases). Germline V gene sequence: CDR1 DFQATT, CDR2 SNEGSKA (reference sequence). The CDR3 has 11 residues. V lost 5 bases to trimming and J lost 7 bases, with 11 bases between them.

This clonotype was counted between two and nine times. The rearrangement uses TRBV27 and TRBJ2-7; TRBD1 is a possible D gene (6 bases). Germline CDR1 reads MNHEY; CDR2 reads SMNVEV (reference sequence). The germline V and J ends were trimmed by 7 bases and 6 bases, with 22 bases remaining between them. The CDR3 sequence is 15 residues long. The CDR3 coding sequence is TGTGCCAGCACTCCGAGTTCGGCAGGGGTAACCGAGCAGTACTTC. Translated: CASTPSSAGVTEQYF.

Here the CDR3 DNA reads TGTGCCACCACTAGCGGGAGGGTCAATGAGCAGTTCTTC. Protein: CATTSGRVNEQFF. The chain uses TRBV19 and TRBJ2-1; 13 bases agree with TRBD2. The trim removed 10 bases at V and 6 bases at J, leaving 3 bases unmatched. Germline V gene data show CDR1 as LNHDA and CDR2 as SQIVND (reference sequence). There are 13 residues in the CDR3.

This clonotype was found many times. The chain links TRBV7-9 to TRBJ2-5; D unresolved. The CDR3 spans 17 residues. Per germline, CDR1 SEHNR and CDR2 FQNEAQ (reference sequence). Trimming took 2 bases from V and 1 from J, leaving 17 bases between them. CDR3 sequence reads: CASSLKVVVGGQETQYF. The DNA for the CDR3 is TGTGCCAGCAGCTTAAAGGTCGTAGTGGGCGGCCAAGAGACCCAGTACTTC.

This clonotype has ten or more counts. J is TRBJ1-1 and V is TRBV5-6; no firm D call. This CDR3 contains 14 residues. Germline V CDR1 and CDR2: SGHDT, YYEEEE. The ends were cut back, 4 bases at V and 0 bases at J, with 10 bases in the middle. CDR3 protein: CASSVPILNTEAFF. CDR3 DNA: TGTGCCAGCAGCGTTCCGATTTTGAACACTGAAGCTTTCTTT.